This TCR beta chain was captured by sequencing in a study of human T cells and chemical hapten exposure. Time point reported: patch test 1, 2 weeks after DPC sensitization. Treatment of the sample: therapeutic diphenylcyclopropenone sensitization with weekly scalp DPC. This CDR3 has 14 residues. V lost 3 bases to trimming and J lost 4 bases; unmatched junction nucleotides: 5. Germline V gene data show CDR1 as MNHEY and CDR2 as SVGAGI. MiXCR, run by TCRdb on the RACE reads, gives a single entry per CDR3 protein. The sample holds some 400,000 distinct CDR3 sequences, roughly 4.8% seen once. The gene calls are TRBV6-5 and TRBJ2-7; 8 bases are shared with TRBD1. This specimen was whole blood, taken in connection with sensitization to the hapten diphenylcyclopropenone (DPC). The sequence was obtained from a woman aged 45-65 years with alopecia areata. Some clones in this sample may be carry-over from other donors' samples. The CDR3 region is CASSYDRGMYEQYF. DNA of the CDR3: TGTGCCAGCAGTTATGACAGGGGCATGTACGAGCAGTACTTC.